One TCR beta chain is described in this entry. This clonotype was picked up many times. The specificity of this receptor is unknown. The input lacks base qualities; no much larger clone sits a single base away. The sample comes from a study of T-cell memory formation after mild COVID-19 (dated by TCRdb to 2020 to 2023). In terms of the full investigation: Most TCR sequence clusters were specific to one of the two donors. The cohort comprised two young, previously healthy adult volunteers, one female and one male. In two donors, T-cell clones that expanded and contracted after mild COVID-19 were followed by sequencing TCRalpha and TCRbeta repertoires longitudinally.

Relative to germline, V is 0 bases shorter and J is 5 bases shorter, with 9 bases between their ends. There are 14 amino acids in the CDR3, from cysteine to phenylalanine inclusive. Only the CDR3 DNA stays, 42 bases, in frame from base 1. The germline V gene provides CDR1 SGHRS and CDR2 YFSETQ. Summary of the overall study and its limitations: Some responding clones were detected in pre-infection memory, suggesting pre-existing cross-reactive memory T cells joined the SARS-CoV-2 response. Contracting CD4+ clones were located mainly in the CM and EM memory subsets, whereas CD8+ clones were found to be enriched in EMRA. The second-wave clones that peaked on day 37 were not confirmed to be SARS-CoV-2 specific. Only a couple of mild cases were covered in the study, and larger cohorts including severe cases with pre-infection samples were considered necessary. From day 15 to 85, contracting clones showed balanced CD4/CD8 phenotypes, whereas a second wave of clones that expanded from day 15 to 37 leaned towards CD4+.

Ficoll-Paque density gradient centrifugation was used to isolate PBMCs. The sequencing machine was an Illumina NovaSeq 6000. Using 5'RACE with constant-segment primers, TCRalpha and TCRbeta cDNA libraries were constructed, with sample barcodes and unique molecular identifiers added in the process. RNA was extracted from every sample with Trizol reagent. Libraries were amplified in two PCR steps, with a second sample barcode and Illumina TruSeq adapters added in the second step. Sequencing of libraries was performed on an Illumina NovaSeq with 2 x 150 bp paired-end reads. As for the original processing: With migec v1.2.7, reads were demultiplexed and then collapsed into UMI-guided consensus sequences. Using mixcr v2.1.11, UMI consensuses were aligned to TRA and TRB V and J templates and then assembled into clonotypes. Clonotypes were classified as expanded or contracted when called significant by both edgeR and NoisET, with noise models trained on biological replicates. For edgeR calls, the cutoffs were a false discovery rate-adjusted p below 0.01 and a log2 fold-change threshold of 1. As an exploratory analysis of dynamics, max-normalized trajectories of the 1000 most abundant clonotypes were examined with PCA combined with hierarchical clustering. Separately sequenced CD4+ and CD8+ repertoires were used to assign a CD4 or CD8 phenotype to each responding clone. TCRdb reprocessing: public reads trimmed at Q25 with fastp, clones called with MiXCR, in-frame beta chains kept. Each entry merges the rows of one CDR3 protein and shows their most common DNA and genes. It is TCRdb's table, rather than the study itself, that gives the V and J calls and clone size. In this sample the table shows roughly 350,000 distinct CDR3 sequences, roughly an eighth of which occur a single time. Together, the top ten hold 22% of the sample.

The chain employs TRBV5-1 and TRBJ2-1; TRBD1 is possibly the D segment (6 matching bases). Sequencing used PBMCs or a T cell subset sorted from them (not recorded which). The sequence was collected from a young man who had mild COVID-19 (a few samples of this study predate the infection). The sample titles of this study are shuffled in the database, so cell type and time point are left out; the donor was told from shared clones. The sequence in DNA is TGCGCCAGCAGCTTGGGACAGGAGGACAATGAGCAGTTCTTC. It codes for CASSLGQEDNEQFF.